The 2 T cell receptor beta chains in this list originate from one sample, sequenced in a study of beta chain features in type 1 diabetes. Study outcomes and limitations: When Type 1 diabetes patients were examined, their TCRB CDR3s proved moderately but significantly shorter in all four CD4+ subsets.

Expressed TCRB transcripts were sequenced because the isolated RNA had all been reverse transcribed beforehand. The data were produced by immunoSEQ multiplex PCR, yet TCRdb's version contains in-frame clones alone and is incomplete. The data contain hundreds of thousands of clones, around 15% of them singletons. The antigens for these receptors are not known. The specimen was naive CD4+ T cells from blood. The receptors derive from a man aged 18 to 30 with type 1 diabetes.

This clone was recorded a few times. In DNA, the CDR3 is TGTGCCAGCGGAAGGGAGGACGGGAACAATGAGCAGTTCTTC. As protein: CASGREDGNNEQFF. The chain employs TRBV25-1 and TRBJ2-1, with a tentative D call TRBD2 (6 bases). This CDR3 is 14 amino acids long. Trimming took 8 bases from V and 5 from J, leaving 16 bases between them. Germline CDR1 is MGHDK and CDR2 is SYGVNS.

This clone has just a few counts. The V gene is TRBV30, the J gene TRBJ1-2, with no clear D. V gave up 2 bases and J gave up 4 bases, with 8 bases separating them. This CDR3 region has 12 residues. From germline, CDR1 is GTSNPN and CDR2 SVGIG (reference sequence). CDR3 sequence (DNA): TGTGCCTGGAGTCTCAATGTCTATGGCTACACCTTC. It codes for CAWSLNVYGYTF.